The 5 T cell receptor beta chains listed next were all sequenced from one sample in a study of T cell repertoires in ileal Crohn's disease. Generated by immunoSEQ multiplex PCR, the TCRdb table keeps only in-frame clones and is missing some. The sample shows 14,000 or so clones, around 80% of them seen only once. The sample taken for sequencing was ileal tissue. The receptors shown here come from an adult with Crohn's disease.

This clone was recorded a few times. The rearrangement joins TRBV29-1 to TRBJ1-2; perhaps TRBD1 as D (5 bases). Trimming shortened V by 7 bases and J by 8 bases, and 17 bases separated the two germline ends. Looked up from germline, CDR1 is SQVTM and CDR2 is ANQGSEA. The CDR3 is 12 residues long. CDR3 region: CSGGSAGDGYTF. The CDR3 DNA is TGCAGCGGGGGGTCGGCGGGGGACGGCTACACCTTC.

This rearrangement joins TRBV4-1 to TRBJ2-7, with TRBD2 matching 10 bases. Germline V lookup: CDR1 MGHRA, CDR2 YSYEKL. This CDR3 has 16 amino acids. With 0 bases clipped from V and 3 bases from J, the junction kept 5 bases outside the gene matches. This CDR3 reads CASSQDLLAGRYEQYF. DNA for the CDR3: TGCGCCAGCAGCCAAGATCTACTAGCGGGACGCTACGAGCAGTACTTC.

This clone was found once. This chain connects TRBV5-6 to TRBJ2-7; 8 positions agree with TRBD1. CDR1 and CDR2 from the germline V gene are SGHDT and YYEEEE. This CDR3 spans 14 amino acids. With 3 bases clipped from V and 7 bases from J, the junction kept 9 bases outside the gene matches. The CDR3 loop is CASSSGTGSGEQYF. In DNA form, the CDR3 reads TGTGCCAGCAGCTCAGGGACAGGTTCGGGGGAGCAGTACTTC. Combining the CDR3 with reference TRBV5-6 and TRBJ2-7 gives the whole variable domain DAGVTQSPTHLIKTRGQQVTLRCSPKSGHDTVSWYQQALGQGPQFIFQYYEEEERQRGNFPDRFSGHQFPNYSSELNVNALLLGDSALYLCASSSGTGSGEQYFGPGTRLTVT.

V usage is TRBV7-7 and J usage is TRBJ2-1, with a possible D match to TRBD1 (6 bases). Germline V gene data show CDR1 as SSHAT and CDR2 as FNYEAQ (reference sequence). This CDR3 region has 14 residues. V lost 5 bases, J lost 6 bases, and 14 bases lay in between. The CDR3 sequence: CASSLSTGSNEQFF. The CDR3 DNA follows: TGTGCCAGCAGCCTAAGTACAGGGAGCAATGAGCAGTTCTTC.

The J gene is TRBJ2-1, the V gene TRBV19, with 14 bases identical to TRBD2. Losses at the gene ends were 4 bases for V and 6 bases for J; bases not matched to a gene: 2. Per germline, CDR1 LNHDA and CDR2 SQIVND (reference sequence). The CDR3 loop spans 15 amino acids. CDR3 region: CASSRTSGGLNEQFF. The DNA for the CDR3 is TGTGCCAGTAGTAGGACTAGCGGGGGGCTCAATGAGCAGTTCTTC.